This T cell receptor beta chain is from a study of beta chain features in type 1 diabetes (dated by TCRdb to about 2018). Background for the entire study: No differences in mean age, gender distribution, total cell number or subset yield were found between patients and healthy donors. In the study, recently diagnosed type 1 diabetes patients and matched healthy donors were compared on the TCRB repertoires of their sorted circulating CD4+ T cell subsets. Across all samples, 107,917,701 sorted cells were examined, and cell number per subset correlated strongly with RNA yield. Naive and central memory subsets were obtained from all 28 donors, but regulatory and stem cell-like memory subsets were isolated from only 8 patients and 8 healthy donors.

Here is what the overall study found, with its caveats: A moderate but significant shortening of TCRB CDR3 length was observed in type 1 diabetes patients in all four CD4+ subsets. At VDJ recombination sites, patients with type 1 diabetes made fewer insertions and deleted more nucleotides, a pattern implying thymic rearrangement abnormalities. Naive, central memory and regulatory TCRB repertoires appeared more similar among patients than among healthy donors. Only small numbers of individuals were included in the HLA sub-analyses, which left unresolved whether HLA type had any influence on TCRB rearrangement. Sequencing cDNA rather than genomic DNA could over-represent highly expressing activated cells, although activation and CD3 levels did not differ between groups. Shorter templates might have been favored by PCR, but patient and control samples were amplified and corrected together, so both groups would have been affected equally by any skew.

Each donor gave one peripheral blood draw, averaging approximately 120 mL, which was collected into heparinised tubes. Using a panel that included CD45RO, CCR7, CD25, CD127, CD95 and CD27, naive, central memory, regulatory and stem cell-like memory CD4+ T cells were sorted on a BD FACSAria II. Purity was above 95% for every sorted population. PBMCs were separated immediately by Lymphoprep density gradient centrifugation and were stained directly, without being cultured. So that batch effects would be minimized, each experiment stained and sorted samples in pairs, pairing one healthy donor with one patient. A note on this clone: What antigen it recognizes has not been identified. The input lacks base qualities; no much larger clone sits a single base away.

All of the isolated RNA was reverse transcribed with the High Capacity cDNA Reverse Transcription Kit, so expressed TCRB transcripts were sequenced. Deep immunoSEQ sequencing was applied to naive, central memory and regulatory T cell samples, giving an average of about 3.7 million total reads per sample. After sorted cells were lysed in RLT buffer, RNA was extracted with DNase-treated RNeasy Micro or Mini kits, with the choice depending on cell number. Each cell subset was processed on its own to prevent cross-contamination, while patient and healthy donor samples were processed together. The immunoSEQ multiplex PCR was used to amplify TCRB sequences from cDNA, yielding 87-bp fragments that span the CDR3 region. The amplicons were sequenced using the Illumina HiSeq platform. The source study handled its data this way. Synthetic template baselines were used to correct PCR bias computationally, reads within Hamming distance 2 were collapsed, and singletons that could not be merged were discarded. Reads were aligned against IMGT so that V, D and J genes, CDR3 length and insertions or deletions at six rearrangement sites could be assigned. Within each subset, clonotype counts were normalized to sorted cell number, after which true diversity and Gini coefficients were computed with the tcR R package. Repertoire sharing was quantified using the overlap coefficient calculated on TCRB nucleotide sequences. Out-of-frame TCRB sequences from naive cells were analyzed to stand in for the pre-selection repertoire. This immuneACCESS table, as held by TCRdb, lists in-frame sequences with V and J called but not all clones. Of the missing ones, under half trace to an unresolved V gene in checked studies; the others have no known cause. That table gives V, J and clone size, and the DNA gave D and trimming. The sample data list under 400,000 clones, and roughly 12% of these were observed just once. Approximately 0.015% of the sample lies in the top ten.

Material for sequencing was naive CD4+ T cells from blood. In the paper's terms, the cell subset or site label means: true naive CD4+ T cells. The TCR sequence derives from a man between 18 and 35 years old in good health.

The DNA reads as follows: TGTGCCAGCAGCAGACGGACAGGTCCGAGCTCTGGGGCCAACGTCCTGACTTTC. It translates to CASSRRTGPSSGANVLTF. The chain employs TRBV28 and TRBJ2-6, with TRBD1 matching 7 junction bases. There are 18 amino acids in the CDR3, from cysteine to phenylalanine inclusive. The sequence is cut down to CDR3 DNA, 54 bases in frame from base 1. Per the germline V gene, MDHEN is the CDR1 and SYDVKM is the CDR2. V trim: 6 bases; J trim: 0 bases; unmatched bases: 11.